This TCR beta chain was sequenced during a study of cytomegalovirus exposure and HLA in healthy donors. This clone was recorded a few times. No antigen is known for it. In the same sample, other DNA sequences code for this CDR3. Study-level findings and limits: Cytomegalovirus status was reportedly diagnosed by the classifier with high specificity and sensitivity. Reportedly, TCR beta sequences accurately predicted HLA-A and HLA-B alleles in most subjects. Overall, approximately 150 TCR beta chains were annotated as cytomegalovirus-associated. Indistinguishable V segments, including TRBV6-2 and TRBV6-3, were excluded.

Trimming stripped 2 bases from V and 3 bases from J, with 10 bases between. The V gene's germline CDR1 is SGHTA and CDR2 FQGNSA. This CDR3 spans 14 amino acids. 60 Vbeta and 13 Jbeta primers were used in PCR. Here immunoSEQ multiplex PCR was the method, and the copy in TCRdb shows in-frame clones only, minus some. The sample shows some 140,000 clones, roughly 73% of them seen only once. The sequence derives from a male donor in good health and CMV-seronegative. The chain is built from TRBV7-2 and TRBJ2-5; tentative D call: TRBD2 (5 bases). The sample was PBMCs. The CDR3 nucleotides are TGTGCCAGCAGCTTACTAACTAGGGAAGAGACCCAGTACTTC. It yields the protein CASSLLTREETQYF.